Each of the 6 T cell receptor beta chains below was sequenced from the same sample in a study of control samples from healthy donors and cancer patients. The table came from immunoSEQ multiplex PCR; TCRdb's copy has only in-frame clones and leaves some out. The table includes about 220,000 clones, roughly 94% detected once. Sequenced sample: blood. These TCRs come from a man in his forties or fifties in good health.

Here the CDR3 reads CASSTGTGGAGYYGYTF. The DNA of the CDR3 is TGTGCCAGTAGTACTGGTACAGGGGGCGCGGGTTACTATGGCTACACCTTC. The V gene is TRBV19, the J gene TRBJ1-2; 9 bases align to TRBD1. The J segment lost 3 bases and the V segment lost 4 bases, leaving 12 bases of the junction unmatched. Per the germline V gene, CDR1 is LNHDA and CDR2 is SQIVND (reference sequence). CDR3 length: 17 residues.

This chain links TRBV15 with TRBJ1-3, with D perhaps TRBD1 (6 bases). In germline, CDR1 is LNHNV, CDR2 YYDKDF (reference sequence). The CDR3 sequence is 17 residues long. Trimming took 0 bases from V and 0 from J, leaving 12 bases between them. CDR3 protein: CATSRDHGQISGNTIYF. DNA of the CDR3: TGTGCCACCAGCAGAGATCATGGACAGATCTCTGGAAACACCATATATTTT.

A few counts support this clone. The CDR3 loop is CATSPWNQGNEQFF. In nucleotides, the CDR3 is TGTGCCACCAGCCCCTGGAATCAGGGCAATGAGCAGTTCTTC. The chain recombines TRBV15 with TRBJ2-1, with D perhaps matching TRBD1 (5 bases). The CDR3 contains 14 residues. Germline CDR1 is LNHNV and CDR2 is YYDKDF (reference sequence). Trimming removed 5 bases from V and 6 bases from J, with 14 bases in between.

The chain carries TRBV6-5 and TRBJ1-4; D is uncertain. Germline-derived CDR1 and CDR2 are MNHEY and SVGAGI. Trimming cost V 6 bases and J 5 bases, with 16 bases left between them. The CDR3 runs to 15 residues. The CDR3 sequence is CASRSLDGFNEKLFF. For the CDR3, the DNA is TGTGCCAGCAGGTCCCTAGACGGCTTCAATGAAAAACTGTTTTTT.

V is TRBV5-6 and J is TRBJ1-1, with D uncertain. The germline V and J ends were trimmed by 3 bases and 2 bases, with 17 bases remaining between them. The CDR3 sequence is 16 residues long. CDR1 SGHDT and CDR2 YYEEEE come from the germline V gene. CDR3 protein: CASSSEIVALNTEAFF. CDR3 coding DNA: TGTGCCAGCAGCTCGGAGATCGTAGCCCTTAACACTGAAGCTTTCTTT.

V gene TRBV12-3 or TRBV12-4 combines with J gene TRBJ1-5; D is ambiguous. The CDR3 runs 12 residues. Trimming stripped 3 bases from V and 3 bases from J, with 3 bases between. CDR3 loop: CASSLYNQPQHF. Written as DNA, the CDR3 is TGTGCCAGCAGTTTGTACAATCAGCCCCAGCATTTT.